The present entry profiles one TCR beta chain with its context. This clonotype was observed at least ten times. Its target antigen remains unknown. There are no base qualities to consult, and no much larger clone falls within one base. The data stem from a study of T cells in Graves' hyperthyroidism and ophthalmopathy (dated by TCRdb to about 2019). For the wider study: Peripheral blood samples were taken at initial diagnosis, before any treatment was given. TCR V-J signatures able to tell the groups apart were searched for in a discovery cohort of 90 to 100 patients, of whom over 40 had Graves' ophthalmopathy and some 60 had stable Graves' hyperthyroidism. Whether ophthalmopathy could be predicted prospectively was tested in an independent validation cohort made up of roughly 19 hyperthyroidism patients plus 17 patients who later progressed to ophthalmopathy. The 90 or so discovery patients were randomly split 7:3 into training and test sets. In addition, the study compared T-cell repertoires in thyroid tissue and in blood from six Graves' hyperthyroidism patients. Once sampling was done, hyperthyroidism patients were given methimazole at a starting dose of 30 mg daily, whereas ophthalmopathy patients were given high-dose intravenous methylprednisolone. According to the paper, TCR Vbeta CDR3 sequencing was carried out on some 140 peripheral blood samples, which came from fewer than 50 ophthalmopathy, some 73 hyperthyroidism and about 17 progressor patients. Study-level results and caveats: Most expanded thyroid clonotypes (frequency above 0.001) were also found in blood, which suggests that blood repertoires may mirror thyroid immune responses. Sample size was not statistically predetermined, and blinding of investigators to group allocation was not performed. Ophthalmopathy was separated from stable hyperthyroidism by a 13 V-J signature model, with 87.88% sensitivity and just over 81% specificity obtained in cross-validation and 80%/75% obtained in testing. In validation, the model predicted progression to ophthalmopathy with around 71% sensitivity and 72% to 75% specificity, a median of roughly seven months before onset.

Moderately to severely active disease, a Clinical Activity Score of at least 3, a NOSPECS grade of at least 4, and a duration under 3 months were present in ophthalmopathy patients. Exclusion was applied to patients with uncontrolled infections, other autoimmune diseases, pregnancy or lactation. Clinical symptoms, serum thyroxine and TRAb, thyroid ultrasound, and orbital computed tomography formed the basis for the diagnoses. PBMCs were separated from around 9.1 ml of fresh peripheral blood using Ficoll-Paque density gradient centrifugation. Trizol reagent was used to extract total RNA, and RNA quality was then checked on an Agilent 2100 Bioanalyzer. The TCR beta CDR3 regions were amplified from the RNA transcripts. The TCR CDR3 was subjected to a first round of RT-PCR using the HTBI primer set and the Qiagen OneStep RT-PCR kit. The libraries were constructed in a second round of multiplex PCR and then size-selected and purified. The libraries were sequenced on an Illumina HiSeq2000 using paired-end 100 bp reads. As for how the authors treated the data: Raw data were processed with SOAPnuke, discarding reads with adapters, uncalled bases, mean Phred below 15, or no exact constant-primer or identifier match. COPE v1.2.5 was used to merge the high-quality paired reads, and each unique nucleotide sequence was defined as a clonotype. Clonotypes were aligned to IMGT TRBV, TRBD and TRBJ reference segments using MiTCR v1.1. Only V-J combinations with frequency above 0.0001, covering about 99% of repertoires, were analysed. A TCS score was defined as the ratio between F50 (clonal expansion) and ExV (chaos), using BLOSUM62-based TCRdist between CDR3 peptides within each V-J. Welch's t-statistics and random forest reduced around 520 V-J features to 10 to 15, which were used in a naive Bayes classifier (R e1071). The public reads were run again by TCRdb, first through fastp at Q25 and then through MiXCR, and only productive beta chains were kept. Identical CDR3 protein sequences are pooled into one entry, listed with their most common genes and DNA. In this record, the V and J calls reflect TCRdb's handling and not the investigators' own analysis. For this sample there are roughly 350,000 distinct CDR3 sequences; roughly 13% appear just once. The ten most abundant clones make up 30% to 40% of the sample.

The CDR3, from cysteine to phenylalanine, totals 15 residues. Just the 45-base CDR3 DNA is kept, in frame starting at base 1. At the junction V is shortened by 4 bases and J by 0 bases, with 10 bases in between. In this chain, TRBV12-3 or TRBV12-4 is recombined with TRBJ1-5; tentative D gene TRBD1, with 5 bases matching. This sequence was found in a middle-aged woman with Graves' ophthalmopathy. The sequenced sample was blood. CDR3 loop: CASSWGSDSNQPQHF. DNA sequence: TGTGCCAGCAGTTGGGGCTCGGATAGCAATCAGCCCCAGCATTTT.